This T cell receptor beta chain was retrieved from a study of blood T cell repertoires in COVID-19. In the study overall: Collection of acute and convalescent COVID-19 samples took place in the United States, Italy and Spain. From T cells, B-cell-depleted T cells, or PBMCs came the material, which was cDNA or gDNA.

Per the study methods: Reference gene primer amplification gave estimated nucleated cell counts. The data were produced by immunoSEQ multiplex PCR, yet TCRdb's version contains in-frame clones alone and is incomplete. V and J calls plus clone size are reproduced from that table; the DNA served to infer D and trimming. The table records approximately 390,000 clones, 90% of them present only once. The germline gives CDR1 SGHRS, CDR2 YFSETQ. CDR3 length: 15 amino acids. The V end was cut by 6 bases, the J end by 0 bases, with 15 bases between. Sequences were obtained from peripheral blood. This chain uses TRBV5-1 with TRBJ2-5, with D maybe TRBD2 (6 bases). This clonotype was sampled from a man younger than 35 with active or convalescent COVID-19. The DNA of the CDR3 is TGCGCCAGCAACATAGCCCGGGGGTACCAAGAGACCCAGTACTTC. Its translation: CASNIARGYQETQYF.